This TCR beta chain is from a study of blood T cell repertoires in COVID-19. Sequencing used immunoSEQ multiplex PCR; TCRdb keeps in-frame clones, though not all of them. The sample contains about 59,000 clones, 91% of which appear only once. The CDR3 covers 13 residues. V lost 5 bases to trimming and J lost 1 base, with 8 bases between them. The V call is TRBV12-3 or TRBV12-4, the J call TRBJ2-5, with D unresolved. This receptor was identified in a human donor in a cohort sampled during active COVID-19. Specimen: peripheral blood. This CDR3 is CASSRFAQETQYF. DNA for the CDR3: TGTGCCAGCAGTCGGTTTGCCCAAGAGACCCAGTACTTC.